The next 14 T cell receptor beta chains were all read from a single sample in a study of kidney transplant recipient with SARS-CoV-2 infection. TCRdb itself ran the reads through MiXCR, one entry per CDR3 protein. Found here are approximately 250,000 distinct CDR3 sequences, roughly 26% of them singletons; the top ten hold less than 8.5%. Here the sequenced sample was a blood sample, taken at baseline and on day 111 from a kidney transplant recipient. Every receptor here comes from a male patient in his thirties who had COVID-19 and was a kidney transplant recipient. The graft donor may have contributed some T cells.

This clonotype has at least ten counts. The genes are TRBV10-1 and TRBJ1-2; D remains ambiguous. Germline values: CDR1 WNHNN, CDR2 SYGVQD (reference sequence). V lost 5 bases and J 4 bases, leaving 23 bases between the germline ends. The CDR3 is 17 amino acids. The CDR3 region is CASSRRSRSRKTYGYTF. The CDR3 DNA reads TGCGCCAGCAGTCGTAGATCAAGATCGCGAAAGACCTATGGCTACACCTTC.

The sample holds many counts of this clonotype. In nucleotides, the CDR3 is TGTGCCAGCGCTCCGACAGGGGGCTACGAGCAGTACTTC. This gives the protein CASAPTGGYEQYF. The gene calls are TRBV6-5 and TRBJ2-7; 9 nucleotides align to TRBD1. CDR3 length equals 13 residues. The germline V gene has CDR1 MNHEY and CDR2 SVGAGI. J was trimmed by 3 bases and V by 8 bases; bases with no gene match: 5.

V is TRBV8-2 and J is TRBJ1-2; whether TRBD1, the table's D call, matches the DNA was not checked. TRBV8-2 is assigned pseudogene status. The CDR3 totals 16 residues. This chain's CDR3 is CGSIRPDSRRTYGYTF. CDR3 DNA: TGTGGCAGTATCCGCCCTGATAGCCGAAGGACCTATGGCTACACCTTC.

V is TRBV12-1 and J is TRBJ2-2; the table's D call, TRBD2, was not checked against the DNA. TRBV12-1 is flagged as a pseudogene. The CDR3 totals 16 residues. Here the CDR3 DNA reads TGTGCCAGCAGCAGACCTACTAGCGTGTCTCCCGGGGAGCTGTTTTTT. Translating gives CASSRPTSVSPGELFF.

The rearrangement joins TRBV20-1 to TRBJ2-5, with 7 bases fitting TRBD2. In germline, CDR1 is DFQATT, CDR2 SNEGSKA (reference sequence). The V gene end was trimmed by 3 bases and the J gene end by 1 base; junction bases not matched to a gene: 14. The CDR3 extends over 17 amino acids. The CDR3 region has the DNA TGCAGTGCTAGCTCCTCCCAAGCGGGGCTAGTCCAAGAGACCCAGTACTTC. Protein sequence: CSASSSQAGLVQETQYF.

Notes on this clonotype: This may come from a read error, since a much larger clone is one base off. The chain is built from TRBV11-1 and TRBJ1-2; D call uncertain. The CDR3 extends over 17 amino acids. V was trimmed by 3 bases and J by 4 bases, leaving 21 bases between them. Germline V lookup: CDR1 SGHAT, CDR2 FQDESV (reference sequence). CDR3 nucleotides: TGTGCCAGCAGCTTCAAGGATAAGGCTGGAAAGACCTATGGCTACACCTTC. Its protein product is CASSFKDKAGKTYGYTF.

At least ten counts were recorded for this clonotype. The chain couples TRBV6-8 to TRBJ1-2, with unresolved D. The V gene's germline CDR1 is MNHGY and CDR2 SAAAGT. V was trimmed by 5 bases and J by 4 bases, leaving 23 bases between them. This CDR3 comprises 17 residues. This CDR3 reads CASSRSLRSRKTYGYTF. CDR3 bases: TGTGCCAGCAGTCGATCGTTACGCTCTAGAAAGACCTATGGCTACACCTTC.

This clonotype was recorded many times. In DNA, the CDR3 is TGCGCCAGCGTACTGGCGAAGGGGACTCCTAACAATGAGCAGTTCTTC. Translation gives CASVLAKGTPNNEQFF. This sequence joins TRBV5-1 and TRBJ2-1; D is possibly TRBD2 (6 bases). With 7 bases removed from V and 5 bases from J, the gap between germline ends came to 22 bases. This CDR3 is 16 amino acids long. Germline CDR1 SGHRS, CDR2 YFSETQ.

This clonotype turned up a few times. The rearrangement uses TRBV20-1 and TRBJ2-1; unclear D gene. Germline V gene data show CDR1 as DFQATT and CDR2 as SNEGSKA (reference sequence). The V end lost 3 bases, the J end lost 6 bases, and 9 bases lay between the germline ends. This CDR3 comprises 12 residues. The DNA of the CDR3 is TGCAGTGCTAGCCCCAGGTTCAATGAGCAGTTCTTC. Translating gives CSASPRFNEQFF.

This clonotype has at least ten counts. The chain employs TRBV19 and TRBJ1-1, with 9 nucleotides matching TRBD1. The V segment lost 4 bases and the J segment 4 bases; nucleotides outside the gene matches: 4. This CDR3 is built from 14 residues. Germline V gives CDR1 LNHDA, CDR2 SQIVND (reference sequence). CDR3 bases: TGTGCCAGTAGTAACAGGGGGCGAGGCACTGAAGCTTTCTTT. This encodes CASSNRGRGTEAFF.

With respect to this clonotype: A much larger clone is a single base away; this may be a read error. The rearrangement joins TRBV21-1 to TRBJ1-2; the table names TRBD1, a call not compared with the DNA. TRBV21-1 is annotated as a pseudogene. CDR3 length: 17 residues. This CDR3 reads CASRYHLATEGTYGYTF. CDR3 bases: TGTGCCAGCAGATATCATTTAGCTACAGAAGGGACCTATGGCTACACCTTC.

This clonotype was detected ten times or more. DNA for the CDR3: TGTGCCAGCAACGGCAATCAGCCCCAGCATTTT. Translating it yields CASNGNQPQHF. The chain carries TRBV6-5 and TRBJ1-5; D is uncertain. The CDR3 contains 11 residues. CDR1 and CDR2 (germline): MNHEY, SVGAGI. The V end lost 7 bases, the J end lost 2 bases, and 3 bases lay between the germline ends.

Comments on this clonotype: Just one base apart from a much larger clone, this may be a read error. The CDR3 region has the DNA TGCAATGCTACGGGACTAGCGGGAGGCCGGAGCTACGAGCAGTACTTC. Translated: CNATGLAGGRSYEQYF. The V call is TRBV20-1, the J call TRBJ2-7, with 15 nucleotides matching TRBD2. CDR1 DFQATT and CDR2 SNEGSKA come from the germline V gene (reference sequence). The CDR3 loop spans 16 amino acids.

This clonotype showed up many times. The genes are TRBV19 and TRBJ1-2; TRBD1 agrees at 10 bases. This CDR3 spans 16 amino acids. Germline CDR1 is LNHDA and CDR2 is SQIVND (reference sequence). V was pared by 1 base and J by 6 bases, with 8 bases of the junction left unmatched. This CDR3 is CASSIVDRGHLDGYTF. The DNA of the CDR3 is TGTGCCAGTAGTATAGTCGACAGGGGGCATTTGGATGGCTACACCTTC.